The present entry profiles one T cell receptor (beta chain) with its context. The trim removed 5 bases at V and 7 bases at J, leaving 7 bases unmatched. The CDR3 runs 15 residues. The germline gives CDR1 MNHEY, CDR2 SMNVEV (reference sequence). These data originate in a study of blood T cell repertoires in COVID-19. Study-wide background: The analysed material was cDNA or gDNA that came from T cells, B-cell-depleted T cells, or PBMCs.

Method: immunoSEQ multiplex PCR; TCRdb's copy keeps in-frame clones and lacks some. The repertoire holds 200,000 to 250,000 clones, with roughly 81% as singletons. This chain uses TRBV27 with TRBJ2-1; 11 bases match TRBD2. Sequenced sample: peripheral blood. This clonotype originated in a man aged 50-59 years with acute or convalescent COVID-19. This CDR3 is CASSGLGLAENEQFF. The CDR3, as DNA: TGTGCCAGCAGTGGACTGGGACTAGCGGAGAATGAGCAGTTCTTC.